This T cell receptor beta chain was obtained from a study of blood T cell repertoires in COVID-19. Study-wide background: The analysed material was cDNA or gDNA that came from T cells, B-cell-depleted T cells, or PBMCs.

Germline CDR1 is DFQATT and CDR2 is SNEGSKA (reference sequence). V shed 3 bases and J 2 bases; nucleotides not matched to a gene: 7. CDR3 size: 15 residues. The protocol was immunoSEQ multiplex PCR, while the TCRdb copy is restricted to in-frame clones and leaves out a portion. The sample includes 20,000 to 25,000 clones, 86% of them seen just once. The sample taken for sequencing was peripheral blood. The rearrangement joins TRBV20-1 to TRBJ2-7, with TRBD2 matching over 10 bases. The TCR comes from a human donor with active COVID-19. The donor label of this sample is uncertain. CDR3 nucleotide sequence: TGCAGTGCTAGTGGCCTAGCGGGGGAAGCCTACGAGCAGTACTTC. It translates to CSASGLAGEAYEQYF.